This T cell receptor beta chain is drawn from a study of cytomegalovirus exposure and HLA in healthy donors. The CDR3 extends over 16 amino acids. Germline CDR1 LNHDA, CDR2 SQIVND (reference sequence). V lost 3 bases, J lost 0 bases, and 12 bases lay in between. Amplification used 60 Vbeta primers and 13 Jbeta primers. Sequencing used immunoSEQ multiplex PCR; TCRdb keeps in-frame clones, though not all of them. The sample has approximately 110,000 clones; over 60% are singletons. This clone occurred once. V is TRBV19 and J is TRBJ1-5; D gene uncertain. The sequence derives from a human donor in good health. Sequences were obtained from PBMCs. The CDR3 sequence: CASSIGLLDSNQPQHF. As DNA, the CDR3 is TGTGCCAGTAGTATTGGACTCCTCGATAGCAATCAGCCCCAGCATTTT.